Presented here are 18 T cell receptor beta chains from one specimen sequenced in a study of siplizumab effects on memory and regulatory T cells. Sequencing was performed with immunoSEQ multiplex PCR; in TCRdb, only in-frame clones are kept and a portion is missing. There are approximately 94,000 clones in the sample; over 85% occur only once, and around 6.5% lies in the top ten. Sequencing used CD8+ T cells sorted from blood. The receptor set was obtained from a human donor in good health.

J is TRBJ1-2 and V is TRBV6-5; D remains ambiguous. The CDR3 length is 13 residues. Germline V gene lookup returns CDR1 MNHEY and CDR2 SVGAGI. V lost 0 bases and J 1 base, leaving 3 bases between the germline ends. In DNA, the CDR3 is TGTGCCAGCAGTTACTCGAATAACTATGGCTACACCTTC. Residues: CASSYSNNYGYTF.

This chain uses TRBV9 with TRBJ2-5; TRBD2 aligns across 11 bases. Germline trimming cut 3 bases from V and 2 bases from J; bases unmatched to any gene: 6. CDR1 and CDR2 (germline): SGDLS, YYNGEE. The CDR3 runs to 16 residues. In DNA form, the CDR3 reads TGTGCCAGCAGCGCAGGGACTAGCGGACCTCAAGAGACCCAGTACTTC. This encodes CASSAGTSGPQETQYF.

Comment on this clone: Additional DNA sequences in this sample encode the identical CDR3. The rearrangement uses TRBV7-3 and TRBJ1-1, with a tentative D call TRBD1 (5 bases). There are 15 residues in the CDR3. Germline CDR1 is SGHTA and CDR2 is FQGTGA. The V end was cut by 5 bases, the J end by 3 bases, with 16 bases between. CDR3 sequence: CASSPGGTGYTEAFF. The CDR3 bases are TGTGCCAGCAGCCCGGGAGGGACCGGATACACTGAAGCTTTCTTT. Full variable domain (missing parts from reference TRBV7-3 and TRBJ1-1): GAGVSQTPSNKVTEKGKYVELRCDPISGHTALYWYRQSLGQGPEFLIYFQGTGAADDSGLPNDRFFAVRPEGSVSTLKIQRTERGDSAVYLCASSPGGTGYTEAFFGQGTRLTVV.

This chain joins TRBV4-1 and TRBJ2-1, with 8 nucleotides matching TRBD1. The CDR3 is 17 amino acids. Germline CDR1 is MGHRA and CDR2 is YSYEKL. The ends lost 2 bases at V and 3 bases at J; junction bases unmatched: 9. CDR3 sequence reads: CASSQFTDRVGYNEQFF. For the CDR3, the DNA is TGCGCCAGCAGCCAATTTACGGACAGGGTTGGCTACAATGAGCAGTTCTTC.

The chain couples TRBV19 to TRBJ1-2, with TRBD1 as a possible D gene (5 bases). Germline V gives CDR1 LNHDA, CDR2 SQIVND (reference sequence). There are 13 residues in the CDR3. V lost 5 bases, J lost 8 bases, and 15 bases lay in between. The chain's CDR3 is CASSPGTLVGYTF. CDR3 in DNA: TGTGCCAGTAGTCCGGGGACCCTCGTAGGCTACACCTTC. Together with reference TRBV19 and TRBJ1-2, the CDR3 gives the full variable domain: DGGITQSPKYLFRKEGQNVTLSCEQNLNHDAMYWYRQDPGQGLRLIYYSQIVNDFQKGDIAEGYSVSREKKESFPLTVTSAQKNPTAFYLCASSPGTLVGYTFGSGTRLTVV.

The chain couples TRBV5-6 to TRBJ1-2; 7 bases fit TRBD1. The CDR3 consists of 16 residues. J was trimmed by 2 bases and V by 1 base; bases with no gene match: 8. CDR1 and CDR2 from the germline V gene are SGHDT and YYEEEE. CDR3 region: CASSLWAGGPNYGYTF. The CDR3 nucleotides are TGTGCCAGCAGCTTGTGGGCAGGGGGGCCAAACTATGGCTACACCTTC.

The CDR3 sequence is CASSIIAGKNNEQFF. Written as DNA, the CDR3 is TGTGCCAGTAGTATAATAGCGGGTAAAAACAATGAGCAGTTCTTC. J is TRBJ2-1 and V is TRBV19; 7 positions match TRBD2. CDR3 length equals 15 residues. Germline trimming cut 2 bases from V and 5 bases from J; bases unmatched to any gene: 6. Germline CDR1 reads LNHDA; CDR2 reads SQIVND (reference sequence).

This clone was counted a few times. A read error may account for a junction end that differs from germline. The rearrangement joins TRBV12-5 to TRBJ1-1; tentative D call: TRBD1 (5 bases). This CDR3 is built from 13 residues. Germline V gives CDR1 LGHNT, CDR2 FRNRAP. Here the CDR3 reads CASGLDGGTEAFF. CDR3 sequence (DNA): TGTGCTAGTGGCTTGGACGGGGGGACTGAAGCTTTCTTT.

The chain couples TRBV27 to TRBJ1-5, with 8 bases fitting TRBD1. In germline, CDR1 is MNHEY, CDR2 SMNVEV (reference sequence). The junction had 5 bases not matched to a gene; V was cut back by 5 bases and J by 2 bases. The CDR3 is made up of 15 amino acids. The CDR3 sequence: CASSDTTGGNQPQHF. CDR3 DNA: TGTGCCAGCAGTGATACGACAGGGGGCAATCAGCCCCAGCATTTT.

The chain has TRBV6-1 and TRBJ2-1, with TRBD2 matching over 9 bases. CDR3 length: 14 residues. V trimming: 7 bases; J trimming: 4 bases; junction bases outside the gene matches: 5. CDR1 is MNHNS, CDR2 SASEGT, per germline. CDR3 amino acids: CASIIAGAYNEQFF. CDR3 sequence (DNA): TGTGCCAGCATTATAGCGGGGGCGTACAATGAGCAGTTCTTC.

This sequence joins TRBV5-4 and TRBJ2-3; tentative D call: TRBD1 (5 bases). The CDR3 contains 15 residues. V was cut by 7 bases and J by 2 bases, with 17 bases left in between. The germline CDR1 and CDR2 sequences are SGHNT and YYREEE (reference sequence). The CDR3 DNA is TGTGCCAGCGGCCCGTTAGGGGAATCCACAGATACGCAGTATTTT. Its protein product is CASGPLGESTDTQYF.

Worth noting for this clone: Within the sample, other DNA sequences also encode this same CDR3. The chain couples TRBV7-9 to TRBJ2-7, with 10 bases fitting TRBD1. V shed 5 bases, J shed 2 bases, and the junction held 3 bases outside the gene matches. Germline loops: CDR1 SEHNR, CDR2 FQNEAQ (reference sequence). The CDR3 is made up of 14 amino acids. DNA of the CDR3: TGTGCCAGCAGCCCGGGACAGGGGCCCTACGAGCAGTACTTC. Its protein is CASSPGQGPYEQYF.

V is TRBV7-9 and J is TRBJ2-7; 9 positions agree with TRBD2. The CDR3 has 16 amino acids. Trimming took 5 bases from V and 2 from J; bases not matched to a gene: 10. The germline V gene encodes CDR1 SEHNR and CDR2 FQNEAQ (reference sequence). The CDR3 nucleotides are TGTGCCAGCAGCCCTAGCCAGCGGGAGGTAACCTACGAGCAGTACTTC. Translated, it gives CASSPSQREVTYEQYF. The full variable domain, completed using reference TRBV7-9 and TRBJ2-7, is DTGVSQNPRHKITKRGQNVTFRCDPISEHNRLYWYRQTLGQGPEFLTYFQNEAQLEKSRLLSDRFSAERPKGSFSTLEIQRTEQGDSAMYLCASSPSQREVTYEQYFGPGTRLTVT.

The chain recombines TRBV2 with TRBJ1-5; 8 nucleotides line up with TRBD1. Germline V gene lookup returns CDR1 SNHLY and CDR2 FYNNEI. V shed 5 bases, J shed 2 bases, and the junction held 5 bases outside the gene matches. This CDR3 spans 15 amino acids. The chain's CDR3 is CASSFDRGGNQPQHF. The CDR3 DNA sequence: TGTGCCAGCAGTTTTGACAGGGGTGGCAATCAGCCCCAGCATTTT.

About this clone: Within the sample, other DNA sequences also encode this same CDR3. The chain has TRBV27 and TRBJ2-3, with TRBD2 as a possible D gene (6 bases). The V end lost 3 bases, the J end lost 4 bases, and 8 bases lay between the germline ends. Germline V gene sequence: CDR1 MNHEY, CDR2 SMNVEV (reference sequence). This CDR3 has 13 residues. CDR3 DNA sequence: TGTGCCAGCAGTTTGGGGGGTCCAGATACGCAGTATTTT. The encoded protein is CASSLGGPDTQYF.

This clone was detected only once. The chain uses TRBV5-1 and TRBJ2-3; D possibly corresponds to TRBD2 (6 bases). Germline values: CDR1 SGHRS, CDR2 YFSETQ. The CDR3 has 15 amino acids. V shed 4 bases and J shed 5 bases, with 17 bases lying between them. In nucleotides, the CDR3 is TGCGCCAGCAGCCAGGGACTGTCTCCCGGAGATACGCAGTATTTT. Protein sequence: CASSQGLSPGDTQYF.

V usage is TRBV7-9 and J usage is TRBJ2-7, with D unclear. V lost 1 base, J lost 3 bases, and 10 bases lay in between. Germline V gene lookup returns CDR1 SEHNR and CDR2 FQNEAQ (reference sequence). The CDR3 loop spans 14 amino acids. The CDR3 is CASSLGMGYYEQYF. As DNA, the CDR3 is TGTGCCAGCAGCTTAGGTATGGGGTACTACGAGCAGTACTTC. Combining the CDR3 with reference TRBV7-9 and TRBJ2-7 gives the whole variable domain DTGVSQNPRHKITKRGQNVTFRCDPISEHNRLYWYRQTLGQGPEFLTYFQNEAQLEKSRLLSDRFSAERPKGSFSTLEIQRTEQGDSAMYLCASSLGMGYYEQYFGPGTRLTVT.

The chain links TRBV6-5 to TRBJ2-7, with a tentative D call TRBD2 (6 bases). Germline V gives CDR1 MNHEY, CDR2 SVGAGI. V lost 5 bases to trimming and J lost 3 bases, with 11 bases between them. The CDR3 has 13 residues. The CDR3: CASSPGELYEQYF. CDR3 DNA: TGTGCCAGCAGTCCGGGGGAGCTCTACGAGCAGTACTTC.